These 20 T cell receptor beta chains were sequenced from one sample in a study of blood T cells in healthy people across ages. A second PCR of about 6 to 11 cycles used a sample-barcoded 5' primer and a J-beta primer mix. TCRdb analysed the 5' RACE reads with MiXCR anew, one entry per CDR3 protein. Among 1.5 million to 2 million distinct CDR3 sequences, about 30% were seen once, and the ten largest hold roughly 8%. Specimen: blood. These receptors all come from a woman in her 30s in good health.

The chain joins TRBV11-2 to TRBJ2-3; D remains ambiguous. Germline V gene sequence: CDR1 SGHAT, CDR2 FQNNGV. The length of the CDR3 is 17 residues. The V and J ends lost 5 bases and 3 bases respectively, with 21 bases between them. CDR3 sequence (DNA): TGTGCCAGCAGCCCAACGTTGGCGGCCCCGCAGACAGATACGCAGTATTTT. Amino acid sequence: CASSPTLAAPQTDTQYF.

J is TRBJ1-3 and V is TRBV30, with D hard to call. In germline, CDR1 is GTSNPN, CDR2 SVGIG (reference sequence). Trimming pared 3 bases from V and 7 bases from J, leaving 7 bases between. The CDR3 has 11 residues. CDR3 sequence: CAWSVGNTIYF. The DNA of the CDR3 is TGTGCCTGGAGCGTGGGCAACACCATATATTTT.

In this sample, this clonotype turned up once. A much larger clonotype is one base distant, so this may be a read error. The CDR3 sequence is CASGGATGACEQYF. For the CDR3, the DNA is TGTGCCAGTGGGGGGGCGACGGGGGCCTGCGAGCAGTACTTC. The V gene is TRBV2, the J gene TRBJ2-5; a possible D gene is TRBD2 (7 bases). The end of the DNA is better explained by TRBJ2-7, so the J call may be wrong. The germline gives CDR1 SNHLY, CDR2 FYNNEI. The CDR3 runs to 14 residues.

At least ten counts were recorded for this clonotype. V gene TRBV7-2 combines with J gene TRBJ1-2, with TRBD1 as a possible D gene (5 bases). The CDR3 spans 13 residues. Germline CDR1 and CDR2: SGHTA and FQGNSA. With 6 bases removed from V and 1 base from J, the gap between germline ends came to 9 bases. CDR3 DNA: TGTGCCAGCAGGGACGGGGGTAACTATGGCTACACCTTC. Protein: CASRDGGNYGYTF.

The chain links TRBV3-1 to TRBJ1-1; a possible D gene is TRBD1 (5 bases). CDR1 and CDR2 from the germline V gene are LGHDT and YNNKEL (reference sequence). This CDR3 has 14 amino acids. Trimming took 1 base from V and 5 from J, leaving 11 bases between them. In DNA form, the CDR3 reads TGTGCCAGCAGCCAAGGGGGGGTGAGGACTGAAGCTTTCTTT. Protein product: CASSQGGVRTEAFF.

This clonotype showed up just once. J is TRBJ1-1 and V is TRBV14; the match to TRBD1 covers 8 bases. CDR1 and CDR2 (germline): SGHDN, FVKESK. CDR3 length: 14 amino acids. J lost 5 bases, V lost 0 bases, and 2 bases had no gene match. The CDR3 reads CASSQDRGQTEAFF. The CDR3 DNA reads as TGTGCCAGCAGCCAAGACAGGGGGCAAACTGAAGCTTTCTTT.

This clonotype was recorded a few times. This chain connects TRBV20-1 to TRBJ2-4; D not resolved. Germline CDR1 reads DFQATT; CDR2 reads SNEGSKA (reference sequence). Trimming removed 6 bases at V and 1 base at J, with 16 bases between. The CDR3 length is 15 residues. In DNA form, the CDR3 reads TGCAGTGCCCAGACTGTAGATTCTGCCAAAAACATTCAGTACTTC. Residues: CSAQTVDSAKNIQYF.

In its sample, this clonotype was seen a few times. The genes are TRBV11-2 and TRBJ2-4; D is possibly TRBD2 (6 bases). The CDR3 length is 16 residues. Germline CDR1 SGHAT, CDR2 FQNNGV. V was cut by 3 bases and J by 4 bases, with 16 bases left in between. CDR3 residues: CASSFSPAGFKNIQYF. The CDR3 region has the DNA TGTGCCAGCAGCTTTTCCCCCGCGGGATTTAAAAACATTCAGTACTTC.

In its sample, this clonotype was seen a few times. This rearrangement joins TRBV12-3 or TRBV12-4 to TRBJ2-2, with D maybe TRBD1 (6 bases). The CDR3 has 14 residues. The ends were cut back, 6 bases at V and 4 bases at J, with 12 bases in the middle. CDR3 region: CASRHGGGTGELFF. The CDR3 coding sequence is TGTGCCAGCAGGCATGGGGGCGGCACCGGGGAGCTGTTTTTT.

For this clonotype: A read error may produce the germline difference seen at one junction end. The V call is TRBV6-5, the J call TRBJ2-3; D call uncertain. Germline V gives CDR1 MNHEY, CDR2 SVGAGI. CDR3 length: 13 residues. CDR3 sequence reads: CASSYGQRNTQDF. CDR3 in DNA: TGTGCCAGCAGTTACGGTCAGAGAAATACGCAGGATTTT.

V usage is TRBV9 and J usage is TRBJ2-7, with D perhaps assigned TRBD1 or TRBD2 (5 bases each). The CDR3 length is 15 residues. Looked up from germline, CDR1 is SGDLS and CDR2 is YYNGEE. Trimming removed 2 bases at V and 7 bases at J, with 19 bases between. This CDR3 is CASSVNGLAQGEQYF. The CDR3 DNA follows: TGTGCCAGCAGCGTCAATGGACTTGCCCAGGGAGAGCAGTACTTC. Variable domain in full (rest from reference TRBV9 and TRBJ2-7): DSGVTQTPKHLITATGQRVTLRCSPRSGDLSVYWYQQSLDQGLQFLIQYYNGEERAKGNILERFSAQQFPDLHSELNLSSLELGDSALYFCASSVNGLAQGEQYFGPGTRLTVT.

This chain links TRBV28 with TRBJ2-4; possibly TRBD2 for D (7 bases). This CDR3 region has 16 residues. Deletions cut 6 bases from V and 2 bases from J, with 17 bases between. Looked up from germline, CDR1 is MDHEN and CDR2 is SYDVKM. The CDR3, as DNA: TGTGCCAGCAGGGGGGGGGCCCGGTCTACCAAAAACATTCAGTACTTC. It encodes CASRGGARSTKNIQYF.

This clonotype has more than one count but fewer than ten. The rearrangement uses TRBV6-4 and TRBJ2-1; 7 bases agree with TRBD1. The germline CDR1 and CDR2 sequences are MRHNA and SNTAGT. This CDR3 is built from 15 residues. J was trimmed by 8 bases and V by 6 bases; bases with no gene match: 13. Here the CDR3 reads CASRPRGNSYDEQFF. The CDR3 DNA sequence: TGTGCCAGCAGGCCCAGGGGGAACTCTTACGATGAGCAGTTCTTC.

This clonotype was counted between two and nine times. The chain carries TRBV28 and TRBJ2-4; D might be TRBD1 or TRBD2, each matching 6 bases. This CDR3 has 15 residues. From germline, CDR1 is MDHEN and CDR2 SYDVKM. V was pared by 5 bases and J by 3 bases, with 14 bases between. The CDR3 nucleotides read TGTGCCAGCAGTGGCCCCGGGGGCTTCAAAAACATTCAGTACTTC. Amino acids: CASSGPGGFKNIQYF.

This chain links TRBV29-1 with TRBJ2-3; D is unresolved. The length of the CDR3 is 11 residues. Between the trimmed V and J ends, which lost 5 bases and 2 bases, there was a span of 5 bases. Germline CDR1 reads SQVTM; CDR2 reads ANQGSEA. CDR3 nucleotides: TGCAGCGTTTTCTCCACAGATACGCAGTATTTT. It encodes CSVFSTDTQYF.

As to this clonotype: The conserved final phenylalanine or tryptophan is absent from the CDR3, which likely points to a read error. The chain recombines TRBV7-9 with TRBJ2-5, with 8 bases matching TRBD1. The germline gives CDR1 SEHNR, CDR2 FQNEAQ (reference sequence). V was clipped by 4 bases and J by 5 bases; unmatched bases: 3. This CDR3 has 13 residues. CDR3 DNA: TGTGCCAGCAGCTCGACAGGGGTGGAGACCCAGTACGTC. Translation gives CASSSTGVETQYV.

The chain has TRBV20-1 and TRBJ2-7; tentatively, D is TRBD1 (6 bases). Between the trimmed V and J ends, which lost 5 bases and 0 bases, there was a span of 8 bases. The CDR3 contains 12 residues. Germline V CDR1 and CDR2: DFQATT, SNEGSKA (reference sequence). The DNA for the CDR3 is TGCAGTGCTGTGGACAGCTCCTACGAGCAGTACTTC. Its protein is CSAVDSSYEQYF.

Comment on this clonotype: A much larger clone lies a single base off, so this may be a read error. Here the CDR3 omits its conserved ending phenylalanine or tryptophan, so a read error is the likely source. The J gene is TRBJ2-6, the V gene TRBV28; possible D gene TRBD2, 6 bases. With 3 bases removed from V and 0 bases from J, the gap between germline ends came to 9 bases. The CDR3 consists of 16 residues. From germline, CDR1 is MDHEN and CDR2 SYDVKM. DNA for the CDR3: TGTGCCAGCAGTTTTCGGGGGAACTCTGGGGCCAACGTCCTGACTTGC. Protein product: CASSFRGNSGANVLTC.

This clonotype was observed a few times. This chain links TRBV9 with TRBJ1-1; no clear D gene. Deletions cut 0 bases from V and 1 base from J, with 7 bases between. CDR3 length: 14 amino acids. The V gene's germline CDR1 is SGDLS and CDR2 YYNGEE. The chain's CDR3 is CASSVVSENTEAFF. For the CDR3, the DNA is TGTGCCAGCAGCGTAGTGTCCGAGAACACTGAAGCTTTCTTT.

This clonotype was counted a single time. It may be a read error: a sequence one base away is much more abundant. Written as DNA, the CDR3 is TGCAGTGCAATCAGCGGGGGGAACAATGAGCAGTACTTC. It specifies CSAISGGNNEQYF. The gene calls are TRBV20-1 and TRBJ2-4; 9 positions match TRBD2. Germline CDR1 is DFQATT and CDR2 is SNEGSKA (reference sequence). Germline trimming cut 6 bases from V and 13 bases from J; bases unmatched to any gene: 13. This CDR3 has 13 residues.